Each of the 32 T cell receptor beta chains below was sequenced from the same sample in a study of cytomegalovirus exposure and HLA in healthy donors. It was with 60 Vbeta and 13 Jbeta primers that the PCR ran. Clones were read by immunoSEQ multiplex PCR, and TCRdb kept only the in-frame ones, dropping some. This sample has 180,000 or so clones, with around 77% found just once. Sequencing input: PBMCs. Receptors originate from a woman in her twenties or thirties in good health and CMV-seronegative.

The chain joins TRBV7-9 to TRBJ2-1; 8 bases map to TRBD2. This CDR3 region has 15 residues. The J segment lost 2 bases and the V segment lost 5 bases, leaving 5 bases of the junction unmatched. CDR1 and CDR2 from the germline V gene are SEHNR and FQNEAQ (reference sequence). CDR3: CASSIPGLAYNEQFF. CDR3 nucleotides: TGTGCCAGCAGCATCCCGGGACTAGCCTACAATGAGCAGTTCTTC.

The chain couples TRBV7-8 to TRBJ1-4; 9 nucleotides match TRBD1. The V and J ends lost 6 bases and 8 bases, in that order; junction bases with no gene match: 10. The CDR3 spans 15 residues. The germline V gene has CDR1 SGHVS and CDR2 FQNEAQ. CDR3 coding DNA: TGTGCCAGCAGACGGGGGAGGGACAGGGCAGAAAAACTGTTTTTT. Translation gives CASRRGRDRAEKLFF.

This rearrangement joins TRBV30 to TRBJ2-5, with D perhaps matching TRBD1 (6 bases). CDR3 length: 14 amino acids. Between the trimmed V and J ends, which lost 2 bases and 0 bases, there was a span of 10 bases. Per the germline V gene, CDR1 is GTSNPN and CDR2 is SVGIG (reference sequence). For the CDR3, the DNA is TGTGCCTGGAGTAGGGGGTCGTACCAAGAGACCCAGTACTTC. Its translation: CAWSRGSYQETQYF.

This rearrangement joins TRBV7-2 to TRBJ1-4; D unclear. V was shortened by 1 base and J by 0 bases, with 12 bases between the two germline ends. CDR3 size: 17 residues. Germline values: CDR1 SGHTA, CDR2 FQGNSA. As DNA, the CDR3 is TGTGCCAGCAGCTTAGACATCAGGTCTGCAACTAATGAAAAACTGTTTTTT. Translation gives CASSLDIRSATNEKLFF.

The J gene is TRBJ2-7, the V gene TRBV7-2, with 9 bases aligning to TRBD1. Germline values: CDR1 SGHTA, CDR2 FQGNSA. This CDR3 is 15 amino acids long. V shed 5 bases and J 5 bases; nucleotides not matched to a gene: 10. The CDR3 protein is CASSLSRDRVNEQYF. Here the CDR3 DNA reads TGTGCCAGCAGCCTGAGCCGGGACAGGGTCAACGAGCAGTACTTC.

The CDR3 region has the DNA TGTGCCAGCTCACCTACAAACGGGGTCCCCTATGGCTACACCTTC. Encoded protein: CASSPTNGVPYGYTF. V usage is TRBV18 and J usage is TRBJ1-2; the D is unclear. V was clipped by 3 bases and J by 4 bases, with 15 bases between them. The CDR3 extends over 15 amino acids. Germline assignment: CDR1 KGHSH and CDR2 LQKENI.

The V gene is TRBV9, the J gene TRBJ1-1, with no clear D. Germline CDR1 reads SGDLS; CDR2 reads YYNGEE. V was clipped by 0 bases and J by 0 bases, with 6 bases between them. CDR3 length: 14 residues. The CDR3 protein is CASSVVQMNTEAFF. The CDR3 DNA follows: TGTGCCAGCAGCGTAGTTCAGATGAACACTGAAGCTTTCTTT.

This clone was seen a few times. The CDR3 sequence: CASSDLLVAFF. CDR3 coding DNA: TGTGCCAGCAGTGACCTCCTTGTAGCGTTCTTC. The chain links TRBV6-1 to TRBJ2-1; D gene uncertain. The germline V gene encodes CDR1 MNHNS and CDR2 SASEGT. The CDR3 spans 11 residues. Trimming pared 3 bases from V and 15 bases from J, leaving 12 bases between.

The gene calls are TRBV4-2 and TRBJ2-3; D possibly corresponds to TRBD1 (6 bases). The CDR3 is made up of 14 amino acids. Germline loops: CDR1 LGHNA, CDR2 YNFKEQ. The V end lost 4 bases, the J end lost 0 bases, and 8 bases lay between the germline ends. The CDR3 reads CASSPRGSTDTQYF. The CDR3 region has the DNA TGTGCCAGCAGCCCCAGGGGCAGCACAGATACGCAGTATTTT.

The chain couples TRBV27 to TRBJ1-5; D gene uncertain. Germline CDR1 is MNHEY and CDR2 is SMNVEV (reference sequence). The CDR3 length is 13 residues. The V end was cut by 6 bases, the J end by 7 bases, with 13 bases between. The CDR3 nucleotides read TGTGCCAGCAGCCCTGCTTGGCGGCAGCCCCAGCATTTT. Amino acids: CASSPAWRQPQHF.

The V call is TRBV10-1, the J call TRBJ1-2; D uncertain. Germline V gene sequence: CDR1 WNHNN, CDR2 SYGVQD (reference sequence). The length of the CDR3 is 13 residues. Trimming pared 5 bases from V and 8 bases from J, leaving 15 bases between. The chain's CDR3 is CASSFEQTGGYTF. CDR3 DNA sequence: TGCGCCAGCAGTTTTGAACAGACGGGGGGCTACACCTTC.

The chain employs TRBV7-6 and TRBJ2-7; TRBD1 agrees at 12 bases. In germline, CDR1 is SGHVS, CDR2 FNYEAQ. Unmatched junction bases numbered 7, after V lost 1 base and J lost 3 bases. The CDR3 runs 17 residues. The CDR3 protein is CASSLGAGTGGFYEQYF. The DNA of the CDR3 is TGTGCCAGCAGCTTAGGGGCGGGGACAGGGGGCTTCTACGAGCAGTACTTC.

The rearrangement joins TRBV19 to TRBJ1-2; 7 bases map to TRBD1. V trimming: 0 bases; J trimming: 2 bases; junction bases outside the gene matches: 0. The germline CDR1 and CDR2 sequences are LNHDA and SQIVND (reference sequence). CDR3 size: 14 residues. Here the CDR3 reads CASSIEGQNYGYTF. In DNA form, the CDR3 reads TGTGCCAGTAGTATAGAGGGACAGAACTATGGCTACACCTTC.

Only a few counts were recorded for this clone. The chain joins TRBV19 to TRBJ1-5, with 7 bases that match TRBD1. Looked up from germline, CDR1 is LNHDA and CDR2 is SQIVND (reference sequence). The ends lost 2 bases at V and 7 bases at J; junction bases unmatched: 20. CDR3 length: 19 residues. CDR3 protein: CASSILPGQTKISRQPQHF. CDR3 in DNA: TGTGCCAGTAGTATACTCCCGGGACAGACTAAAATTAGCCGGCAGCCCCAGCATTTT.

The rearrangement links TRBV19 to TRBJ1-5; no clear D. Trimming stripped 1 base from V and 0 bases from J, with 16 bases between. This CDR3 spans 18 amino acids. Germline loops: CDR1 LNHDA, CDR2 SQIVND (reference sequence). DNA of the CDR3: TGTGCCAGTAGTATAGGGAGACCTAGTCCCTTTAGCAATCAGCCCCAGCATTTT. It encodes CASSIGRPSPFSNQPQHF.

The gene calls are TRBV5-1 and TRBJ2-2, with TRBD2 matching 7 bases. The CDR3 is 13 residues long. V lost 3 bases to trimming and J lost 6 bases; unmatched junction nucleotides: 2. Germline V lookup: CDR1 SGHRS, CDR2 YFSETQ. In DNA, the CDR3 is TGCGCCAGCAGCTCCGCGGGGGCCGGGGAGCTGTTTTTT. It encodes CASSSAGAGELFF.

This chain connects TRBV6-5 to TRBJ2-7; 7 bases are shared with TRBD2. The CDR3 covers 14 residues. CDR1 is MNHEY, CDR2 SVGAGI, per germline. With 4 bases clipped from V and 2 bases from J, the junction kept 5 bases outside the gene matches. The CDR3 coding sequence is TGTGCCAGCAGTTCGCTAGCGGATGCCTACGAGCAGTACTTC. Translating gives CASSSLADAYEQYF.

This clone was observed a handful of times. The chain employs TRBV5-6 and TRBJ1-1; D unresolved. This CDR3 has 11 residues. CDR1 and CDR2 (germline): SGHDT, YYEEEE. Trimming removed 2 bases from V and 4 bases from J, with 3 bases in between. The CDR3 here is CASSFGTEAFF. CDR3 nucleotide sequence: TGTGCCAGCAGCTTCGGCACTGAAGCTTTCTTT.

V usage is TRBV18 and J usage is TRBJ1-6; 10 bases agree with TRBD1. Germline trimming cut 3 bases from V and 7 bases from J; bases unmatched to any gene: 3. The CDR3 runs 15 residues. From germline, CDR1 is KGHSH and CDR2 LQKENI. CDR3 nucleotides: TGTGCCAGCTCACCTCCGGGACAGGGGAATTCACCCCTCCACTTT. Amino acid sequence: CASSPPGQGNSPLHF. Variable domain in full (rest from reference TRBV18 and TRBJ1-6): NAGVMQNPRHLVRRRGQEARLRCSPMKGHSHVYWYRQLPEEGLKFMVYLQKENIIDESGMPKERFSAEFPKEGPSILRIQQVVRGDSAAYFCASSPPGQGNSPLHFGNGTRLTVT.

This rearrangement joins TRBV18 to TRBJ2-5, with D tentatively TRBD2 (5 bases). CDR3 length: 13 amino acids. Trimming shortened V by 3 bases and J by 2 bases, and 7 bases separated the two germline ends. The V gene's germline CDR1 is KGHSH and CDR2 LQKENI. CDR3 DNA: TGTGCCAGCTCACCTGGGAGTCAAGAGACCCAGTACTTC. This gives the protein CASSPGSQETQYF.

CDR3 sequence (DNA): TGTGCCAGCAGTGCCACAGGGTTCGGAGAGACCCAGTACTTC. This codes for CASSATGFGETQYF. This chain links TRBV2 with TRBJ2-5, with a tentative D call TRBD1 (6 bases). This CDR3 is 14 amino acids long. Trimming took 4 bases from V and 4 from J, leaving 13 bases between them. Germline V gene lookup returns CDR1 SNHLY and CDR2 FYNNEI.

This sequence joins TRBV7-8 and TRBJ1-2; D not certain. Deletions cut 7 bases from V and 6 bases from J, with 18 bases between. Germline V gene sequence: CDR1 SGHVS, CDR2 FQNEAQ. There are 14 residues in the CDR3. CDR3 sequence: CASTPVVTFNGYTF. The DNA of the CDR3 is TGTGCCAGCACCCCGGTAGTGACTTTTAATGGCTACACCTTC.

The chain links TRBV5-6 to TRBJ1-4; 7 nucleotides match TRBD1. Unmatched junction bases numbered 12, after V lost 2 bases and J lost 5 bases. The germline V gene encodes CDR1 SGHDT and CDR2 YYEEEE. This CDR3 contains 17 residues. The CDR3 sequence is CASSFLGTGRGNEKLFF. The CDR3 coding sequence is TGTGCCAGCAGCTTCCTGGGTACCGGCAGGGGGAATGAAAAACTGTTTTTT.

The gene calls are TRBV6-6 and TRBJ1-2; 9 nucleotides align to TRBD1. Germline values: CDR1 MNHNY, CDR2 SVGAGI (reference sequence). CDR3 size: 15 residues. The V and J ends lost 6 bases and 5 bases, in that order; junction bases with no gene match: 10. The CDR3 spells CASRPNTGGLYGYTF. CDR3 nucleotide sequence: TGTGCCAGCAGGCCGAACACAGGGGGCCTTTATGGCTACACCTTC.

The V gene is TRBV27, the J gene TRBJ2-1, with 7 bases aligning to TRBD1. Germline values: CDR1 MNHEY, CDR2 SMNVEV (reference sequence). The CDR3 sequence is 14 residues long. With V trimmed by 5 bases and J by 7 bases, 8 bases remained unmatched. Here the CDR3 reads CASSPDRDRNEQFF. The DNA for the CDR3 is TGTGCCAGCAGTCCCGACAGGGATCGGAATGAGCAGTTCTTC.

The V and J genes are TRBV9 and TRBJ2-5; weak D call: TRBD2 (6 bases). Between the trimmed V and J ends, which lost 1 base and 1 base, there was a span of 8 bases. This CDR3 region has 14 residues. Germline lookup yields CDR1 SGDLS and CDR2 YYNGEE. The CDR3 DNA reads TGTGCCAGCAGCGTAAGGGGACTCCAAGAGACCCAGTACTTC. Its translation: CASSVRGLQETQYF.

The chain uses TRBV10-3 and TRBJ1-5; 9 positions match TRBD1. CDR3 length: 14 residues. Germline values: CDR1 ENHRY, CDR2 SYGVKD. The V and J ends lost 5 bases and 7 bases, in that order; junction bases with no gene match: 6. The chain's CDR3 is CAISRGQGEQPQHF. The DNA of the CDR3 is TGTGCCATCAGTCGGGGACAGGGCGAGCAGCCCCAGCATTTT.

The rearrangement uses TRBV4-2 and TRBJ2-1, with 10 bases aligning to TRBD2. This CDR3 has 17 residues. V shed 1 base, J shed 5 bases, and the junction held 8 bases outside the gene matches. Germline CDR1 reads LGHNA; CDR2 reads YNFKEQ. CDR3 sequence reads: CASSQALAGAKDNEQFF. CDR3 bases: TGTGCCAGCAGCCAAGCGCTAGCGGGGGCTAAGGACAATGAGCAGTTCTTC.

The rearrangement links TRBV10-1 to TRBJ1-3, with D possibly being TRBD1 (6 bases). This CDR3 region has 17 residues. Trimming left V 5 bases short and J 0 bases short, with 17 bases between. CDR1 WNHNN and CDR2 SYGVQD come from the germline V gene (reference sequence). The CDR3 region has the DNA TGCGCCAGCAGTCCAAAGCCGGACAGTCTCTCTGGAAACACCATATATTTT. Protein: CASSPKPDSLSGNTIYF.

The V gene is TRBV5-1, the J gene TRBJ1-1, with D maybe TRBD1 (5 bases). Trimming left V 4 bases short and J 1 base short, with 8 bases between. The CDR3 totals 13 residues. Germline-derived CDR1 and CDR2 are SGHRS and YFSETQ. CDR3: CASSEGQNTEAFF. The CDR3 nucleotides read TGCGCCAGCAGCGAAGGACAGAACACTGAAGCTTTCTTT.

This chain joins TRBV2 and TRBJ1-1; TRBD1 might be the D (6 bases). V was trimmed by 8 bases and J by 1 base, leaving 17 bases between them. The CDR3 totals 15 residues. Germline lookup yields CDR1 SNHLY and CDR2 FYNNEI. The DNA for the CDR3 is TGTGCCAGCCGATGGGGGGGCAGGGAGAACACTGAAGCTTTCTTT. Translation gives CASRWGGRENTEAFF.

The rearrangement links TRBV9 to TRBJ2-3; TRBD2 matches 8 bases. J gave up 5 bases and V 4 bases, and 18 bases lay outside the gene matches. Per the germline V gene, CDR1 is SGDLS and CDR2 is YYNGEE. The CDR3 runs to 18 residues. The CDR3 DNA sequence: TGTGCCAGCAGCACCCATCGGACTAGCTGGGTTTCCGGAGATACGCAGTATTTT. Translating it yields CASSTHRTSWVSGDTQYF.